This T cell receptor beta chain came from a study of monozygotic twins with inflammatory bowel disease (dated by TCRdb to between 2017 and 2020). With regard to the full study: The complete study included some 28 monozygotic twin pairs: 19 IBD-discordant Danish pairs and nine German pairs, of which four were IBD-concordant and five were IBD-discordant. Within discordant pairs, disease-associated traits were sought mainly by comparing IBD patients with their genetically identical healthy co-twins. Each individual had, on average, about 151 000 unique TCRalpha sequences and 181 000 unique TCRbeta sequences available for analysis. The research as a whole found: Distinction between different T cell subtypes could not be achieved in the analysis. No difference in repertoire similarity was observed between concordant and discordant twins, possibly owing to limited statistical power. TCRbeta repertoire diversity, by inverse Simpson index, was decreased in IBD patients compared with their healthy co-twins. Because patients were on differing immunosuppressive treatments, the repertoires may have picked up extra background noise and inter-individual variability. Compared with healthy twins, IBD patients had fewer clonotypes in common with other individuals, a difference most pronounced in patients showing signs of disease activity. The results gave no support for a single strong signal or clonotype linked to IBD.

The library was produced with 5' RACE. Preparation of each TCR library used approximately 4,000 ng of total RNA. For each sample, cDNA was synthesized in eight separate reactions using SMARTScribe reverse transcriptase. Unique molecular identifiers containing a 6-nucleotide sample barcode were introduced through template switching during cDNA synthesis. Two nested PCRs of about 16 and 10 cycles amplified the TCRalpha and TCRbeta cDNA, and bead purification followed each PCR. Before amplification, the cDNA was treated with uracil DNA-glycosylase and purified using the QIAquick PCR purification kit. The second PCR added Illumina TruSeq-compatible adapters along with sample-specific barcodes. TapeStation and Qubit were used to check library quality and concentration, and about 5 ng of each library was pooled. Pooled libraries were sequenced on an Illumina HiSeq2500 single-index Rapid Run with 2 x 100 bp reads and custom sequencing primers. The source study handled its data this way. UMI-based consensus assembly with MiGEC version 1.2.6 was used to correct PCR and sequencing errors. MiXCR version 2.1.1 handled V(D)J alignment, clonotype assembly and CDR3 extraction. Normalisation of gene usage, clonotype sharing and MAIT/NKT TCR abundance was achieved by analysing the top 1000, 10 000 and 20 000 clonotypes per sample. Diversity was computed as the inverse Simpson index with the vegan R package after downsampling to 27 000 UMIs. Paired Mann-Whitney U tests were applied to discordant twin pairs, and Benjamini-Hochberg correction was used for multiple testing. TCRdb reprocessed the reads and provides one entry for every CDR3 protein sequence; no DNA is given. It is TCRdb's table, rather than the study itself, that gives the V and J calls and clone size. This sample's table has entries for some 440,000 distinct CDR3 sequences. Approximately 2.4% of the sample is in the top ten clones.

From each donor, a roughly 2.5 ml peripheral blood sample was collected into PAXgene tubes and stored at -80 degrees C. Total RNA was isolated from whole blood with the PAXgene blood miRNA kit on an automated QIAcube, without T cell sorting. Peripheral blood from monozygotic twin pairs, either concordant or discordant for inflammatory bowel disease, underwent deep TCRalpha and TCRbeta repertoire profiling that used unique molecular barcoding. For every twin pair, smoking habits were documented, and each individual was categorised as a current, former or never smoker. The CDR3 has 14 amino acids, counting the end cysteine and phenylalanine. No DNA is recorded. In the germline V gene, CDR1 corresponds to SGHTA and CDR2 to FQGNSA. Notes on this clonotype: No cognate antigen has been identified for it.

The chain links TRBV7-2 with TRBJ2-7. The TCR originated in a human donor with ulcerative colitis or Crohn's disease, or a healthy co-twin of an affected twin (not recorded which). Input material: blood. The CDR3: CASSLFAFNYEQYF.